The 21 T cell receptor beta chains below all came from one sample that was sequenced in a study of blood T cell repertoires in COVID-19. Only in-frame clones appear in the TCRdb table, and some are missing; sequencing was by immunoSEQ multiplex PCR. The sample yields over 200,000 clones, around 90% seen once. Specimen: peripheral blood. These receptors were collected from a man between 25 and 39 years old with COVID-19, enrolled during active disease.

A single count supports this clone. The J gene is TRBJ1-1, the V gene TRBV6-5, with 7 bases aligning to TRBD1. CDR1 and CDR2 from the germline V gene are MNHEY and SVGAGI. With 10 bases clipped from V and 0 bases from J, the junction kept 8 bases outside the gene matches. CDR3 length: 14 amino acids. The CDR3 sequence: CATRQGIMNTEAFF. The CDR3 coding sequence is TGTGCCACGAGACAGGGTATTATGAACACTGAAGCTTTCTTT.

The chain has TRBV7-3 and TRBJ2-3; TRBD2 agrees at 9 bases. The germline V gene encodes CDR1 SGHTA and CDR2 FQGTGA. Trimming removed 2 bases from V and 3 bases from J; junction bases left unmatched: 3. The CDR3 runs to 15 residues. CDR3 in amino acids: CASSLSSGGTDTQYF. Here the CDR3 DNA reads TGTGCCAGCAGCTTATCCAGCGGGGGGACAGATACGCAGTATTTT.

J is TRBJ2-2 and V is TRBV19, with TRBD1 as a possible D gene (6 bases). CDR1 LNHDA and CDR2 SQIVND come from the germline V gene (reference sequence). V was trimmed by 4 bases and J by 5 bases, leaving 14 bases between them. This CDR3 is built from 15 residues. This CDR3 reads CASSRGPGGTGELFF. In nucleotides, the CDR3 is TGTGCCAGTAGTAGGGGGCCAGGAGGAACCGGGGAGCTGTTTTTT.

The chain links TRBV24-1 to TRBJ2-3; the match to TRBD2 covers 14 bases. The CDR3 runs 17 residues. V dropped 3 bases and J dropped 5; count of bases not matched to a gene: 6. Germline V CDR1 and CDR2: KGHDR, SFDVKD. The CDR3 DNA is TGTGCCACCAGTGATCCGGGACTAGCGGGAGTGGTAGATACGCAGTATTTT. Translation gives CATSDPGLAGVVDTQYF.

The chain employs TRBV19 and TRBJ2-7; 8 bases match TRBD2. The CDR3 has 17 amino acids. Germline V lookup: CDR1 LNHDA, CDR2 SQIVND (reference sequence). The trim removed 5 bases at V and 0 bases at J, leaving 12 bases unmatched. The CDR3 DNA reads TGTGCCAGTAGTCCCGCGACTAGCGCCTTTCCCTCCTACGAGCAGTACTTC. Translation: CASSPATSAFPSYEQYF.

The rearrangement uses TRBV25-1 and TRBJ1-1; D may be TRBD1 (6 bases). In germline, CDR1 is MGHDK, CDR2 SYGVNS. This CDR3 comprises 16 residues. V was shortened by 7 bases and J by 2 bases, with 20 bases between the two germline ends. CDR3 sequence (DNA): TGTGCCAGCAAGAAAACAGGGAGTCGGTCCAACACTGAAGCTTTCTTT. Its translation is CASKKTGSRSNTEAFF.

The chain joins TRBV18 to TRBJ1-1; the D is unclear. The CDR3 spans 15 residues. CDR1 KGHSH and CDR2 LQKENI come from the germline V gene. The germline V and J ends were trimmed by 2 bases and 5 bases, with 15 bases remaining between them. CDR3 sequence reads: CASSPIAQSLTEAFF. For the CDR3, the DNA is TGTGCCAGCTCACCAATTGCCCAAAGCCTGACTGAAGCTTTCTTT.

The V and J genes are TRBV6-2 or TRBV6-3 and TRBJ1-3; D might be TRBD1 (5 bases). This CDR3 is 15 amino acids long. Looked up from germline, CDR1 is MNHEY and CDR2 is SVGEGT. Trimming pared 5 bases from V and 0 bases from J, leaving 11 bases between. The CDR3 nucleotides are TGTGCCAGCAGTGACCAGGGTTTCTCTGGAAACACCATATATTTT. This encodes CASSDQGFSGNTIYF.

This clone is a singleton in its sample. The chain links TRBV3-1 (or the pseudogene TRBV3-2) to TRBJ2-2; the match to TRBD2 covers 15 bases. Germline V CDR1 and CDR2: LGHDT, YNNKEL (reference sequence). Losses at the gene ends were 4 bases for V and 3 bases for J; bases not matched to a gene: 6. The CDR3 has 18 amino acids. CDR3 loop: CASSPGLAGGLHTGELFF. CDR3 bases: TGTGCCAGCAGCCCGGGACTAGCGGGGGGCCTACACACCGGGGAGCTGTTTTTT.

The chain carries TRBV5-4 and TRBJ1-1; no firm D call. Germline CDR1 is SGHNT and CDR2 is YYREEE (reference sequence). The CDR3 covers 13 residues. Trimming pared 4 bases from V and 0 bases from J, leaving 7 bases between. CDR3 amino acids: CASSAQLNTEAFF. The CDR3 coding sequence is TGTGCCAGCAGCGCCCAGTTGAACACTGAAGCTTTCTTT.

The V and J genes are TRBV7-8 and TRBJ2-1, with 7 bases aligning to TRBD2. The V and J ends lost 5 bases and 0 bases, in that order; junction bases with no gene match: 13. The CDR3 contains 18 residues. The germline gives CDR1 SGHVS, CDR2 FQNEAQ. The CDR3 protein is CASSLPPTSVHSYNEQFF. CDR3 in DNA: TGTGCCAGCAGCCTGCCGCCTACTAGCGTGCACTCCTACAATGAGCAGTTCTTC. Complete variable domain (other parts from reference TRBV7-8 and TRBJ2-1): GAGVSQSPRYKVAKRGQDVALRCDPISGHVSLFWYQQALGQGPEFLTYFQNEAQLDKSGLPSDRFFAERPEGSVSTLKIQRTQQEDSAVYLCASSLPPTSVHSYNEQFFGPGTRLTVL.

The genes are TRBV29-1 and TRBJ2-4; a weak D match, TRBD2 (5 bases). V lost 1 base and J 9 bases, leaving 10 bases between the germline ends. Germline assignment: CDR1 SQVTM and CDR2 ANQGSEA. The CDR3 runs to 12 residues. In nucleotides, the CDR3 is TGCAGCGTTGAAGGGCCAGGAGGCATTCAGTACTTC. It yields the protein CSVEGPGGIQYF.

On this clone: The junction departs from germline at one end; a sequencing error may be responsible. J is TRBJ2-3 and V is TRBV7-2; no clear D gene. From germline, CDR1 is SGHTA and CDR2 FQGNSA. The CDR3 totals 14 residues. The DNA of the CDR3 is TGTGCCAGCAGCTTAGGTCTGGGCACAGCTACGCAGTATTTT. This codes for CASSLGLGTATQYF.

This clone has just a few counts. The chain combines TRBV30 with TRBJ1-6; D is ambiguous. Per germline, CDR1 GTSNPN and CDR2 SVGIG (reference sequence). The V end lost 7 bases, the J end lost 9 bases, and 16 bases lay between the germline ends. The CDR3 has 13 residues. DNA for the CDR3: TGTGCCTTGGAAGAACGGGTGGGTTCACCCCTCCACTTT. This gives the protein CALEERVGSPLHF.

The CDR3 reads CASSSWTGGGQPQHF. In nucleotides, the CDR3 is TGTGCCAGCAGCTCCTGGACAGGGGGCGGTCAGCCCCAGCATTTT. J is TRBJ1-5 and V is TRBV7-2; TRBD1 agrees at 11 bases. The CDR3 has 15 residues. From germline, CDR1 is SGHTA and CDR2 FQGNSA. With V trimmed by 4 bases and J by 6 bases, 5 bases remained unmatched. Full variable domain (remainder filled in from reference TRBV7-2 and TRBJ1-5): GAGVSQSPSNKVTEKGKDVELRCDPISGHTALYWYRQSLGQGLEFLIYFQGNSAPDKSGLPSDRFSAERTGGSVSTLTIQRTQQEDSAVYLCASSSWTGGGQPQHFGDGTRLSIL.

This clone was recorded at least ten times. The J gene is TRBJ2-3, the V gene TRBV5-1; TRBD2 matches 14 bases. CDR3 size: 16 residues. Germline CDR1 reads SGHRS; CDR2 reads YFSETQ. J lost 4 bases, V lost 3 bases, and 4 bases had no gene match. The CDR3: CASSSGLAGASDTQYF. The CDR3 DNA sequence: TGCGCCAGCAGCTCGGGACTAGCGGGAGCGTCAGATACGCAGTATTTT. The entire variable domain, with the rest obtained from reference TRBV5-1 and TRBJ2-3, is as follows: KAGVTQTPRYLIKTRGQQVTLSCSPISGHRSVSWYQQTPGQGLQFLFEYFSETQRNKGNFPGRFSGRQFSNSRSEMNVSTLELGDSALYLCASSSGLAGASDTQYFGPGTRLTVL.

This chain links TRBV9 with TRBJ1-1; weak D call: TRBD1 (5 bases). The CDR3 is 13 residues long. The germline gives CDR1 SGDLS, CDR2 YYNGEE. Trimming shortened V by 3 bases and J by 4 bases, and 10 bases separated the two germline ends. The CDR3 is CASSGGAATEAFF. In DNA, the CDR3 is TGTGCCAGCAGCGGTGGGGCTGCCACTGAAGCTTTCTTT. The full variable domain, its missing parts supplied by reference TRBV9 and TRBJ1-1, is DSGVTQTPKHLITATGQRVTLRCSPRSGDLSVYWYQQSLDQGLQFLIQYYNGEERAKGNILERFSAQQFPDLHSELNLSSLELGDSALYFCASSGGAATEAFFGQGTRLTVV.

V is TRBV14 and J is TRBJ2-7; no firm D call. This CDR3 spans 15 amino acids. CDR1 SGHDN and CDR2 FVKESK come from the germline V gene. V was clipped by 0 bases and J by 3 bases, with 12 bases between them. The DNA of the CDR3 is TGTGCCAGCAGCCAAGATTCTGCCAGTATCTACGAGCAGTACTTC. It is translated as CASSQDSASIYEQYF.

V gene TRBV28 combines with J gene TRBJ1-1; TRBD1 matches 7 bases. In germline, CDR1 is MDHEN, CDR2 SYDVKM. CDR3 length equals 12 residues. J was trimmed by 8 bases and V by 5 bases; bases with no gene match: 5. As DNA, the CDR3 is TGTGCCAGCAGTGAACAGGGGCTCGAAGCTTTCTTT. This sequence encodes CASSEQGLEAFF.

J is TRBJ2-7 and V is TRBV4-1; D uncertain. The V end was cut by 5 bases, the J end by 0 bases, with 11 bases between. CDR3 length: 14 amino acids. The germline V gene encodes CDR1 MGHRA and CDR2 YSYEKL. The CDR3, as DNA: TGCGCCAGCAGCACTTACCCCCTCTCCTACGAGCAGTACTTC. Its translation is CASSTYPLSYEQYF.

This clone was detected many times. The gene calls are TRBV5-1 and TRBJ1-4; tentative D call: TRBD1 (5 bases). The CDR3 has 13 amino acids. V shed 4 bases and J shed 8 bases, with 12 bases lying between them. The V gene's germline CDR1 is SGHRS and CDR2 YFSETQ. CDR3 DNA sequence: TGCGCCAGCAGCGCCAAGCCAGGGGAAAAACTGTTTTTT. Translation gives CASSAKPGEKLFF.